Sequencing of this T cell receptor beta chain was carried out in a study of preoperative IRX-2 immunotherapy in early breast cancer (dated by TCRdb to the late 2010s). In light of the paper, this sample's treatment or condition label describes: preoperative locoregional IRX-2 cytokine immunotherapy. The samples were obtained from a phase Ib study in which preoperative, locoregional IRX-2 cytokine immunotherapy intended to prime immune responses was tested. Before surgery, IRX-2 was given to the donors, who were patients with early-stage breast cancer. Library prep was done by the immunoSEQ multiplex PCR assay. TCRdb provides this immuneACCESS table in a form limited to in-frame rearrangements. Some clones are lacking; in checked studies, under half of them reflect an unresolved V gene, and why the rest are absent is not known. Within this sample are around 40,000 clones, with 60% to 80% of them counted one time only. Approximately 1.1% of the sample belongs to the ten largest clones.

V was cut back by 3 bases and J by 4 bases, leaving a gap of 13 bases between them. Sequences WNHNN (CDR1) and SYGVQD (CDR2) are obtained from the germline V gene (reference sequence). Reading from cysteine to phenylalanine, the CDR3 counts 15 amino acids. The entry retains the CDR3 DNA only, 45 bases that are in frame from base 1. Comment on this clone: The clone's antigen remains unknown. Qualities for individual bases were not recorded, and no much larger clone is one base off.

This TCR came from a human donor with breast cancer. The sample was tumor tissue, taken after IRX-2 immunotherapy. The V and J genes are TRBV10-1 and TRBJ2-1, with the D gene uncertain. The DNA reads TGCGCCAGCAGTGAATCTTGGACCGTATACAATGAGCAGTTCTTC. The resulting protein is CASSESWTVYNEQFF.